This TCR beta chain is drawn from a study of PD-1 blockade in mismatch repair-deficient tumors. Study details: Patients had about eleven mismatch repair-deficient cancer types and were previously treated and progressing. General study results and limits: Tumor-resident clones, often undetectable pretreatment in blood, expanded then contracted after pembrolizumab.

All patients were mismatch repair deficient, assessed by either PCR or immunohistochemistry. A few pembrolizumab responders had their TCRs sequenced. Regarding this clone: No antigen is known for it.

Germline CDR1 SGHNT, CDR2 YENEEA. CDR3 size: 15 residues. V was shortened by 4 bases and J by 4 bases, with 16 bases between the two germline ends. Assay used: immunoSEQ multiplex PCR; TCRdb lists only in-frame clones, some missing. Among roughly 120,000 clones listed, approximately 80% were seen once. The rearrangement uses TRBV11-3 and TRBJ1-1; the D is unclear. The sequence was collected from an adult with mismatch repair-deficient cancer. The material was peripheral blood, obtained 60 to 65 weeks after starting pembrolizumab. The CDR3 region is CASSSTEGMGTEAFF. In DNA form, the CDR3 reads TGTGCCAGCAGCTCCACGGAGGGTATGGGCACTGAAGCTTTCTTT.